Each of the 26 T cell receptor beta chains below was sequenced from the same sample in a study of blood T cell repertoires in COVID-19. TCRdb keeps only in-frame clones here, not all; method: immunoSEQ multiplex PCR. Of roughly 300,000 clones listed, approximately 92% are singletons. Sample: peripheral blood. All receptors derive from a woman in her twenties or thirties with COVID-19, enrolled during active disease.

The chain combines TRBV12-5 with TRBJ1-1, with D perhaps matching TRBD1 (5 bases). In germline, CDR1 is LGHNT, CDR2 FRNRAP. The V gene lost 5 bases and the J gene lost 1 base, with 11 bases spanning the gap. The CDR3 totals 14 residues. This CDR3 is CASGRDSQNTEAFF. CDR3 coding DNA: TGTGCTAGTGGTCGTGACAGTCAGAACACTGAAGCTTTCTTT.

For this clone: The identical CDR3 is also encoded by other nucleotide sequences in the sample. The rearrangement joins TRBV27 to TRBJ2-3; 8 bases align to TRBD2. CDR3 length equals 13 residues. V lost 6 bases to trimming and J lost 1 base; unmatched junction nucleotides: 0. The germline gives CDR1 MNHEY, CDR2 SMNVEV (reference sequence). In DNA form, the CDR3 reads TGTGCCAGCAGACTAGCGGGCACAGATACGCAGTATTTT. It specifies CASRLAGTDTQYF.

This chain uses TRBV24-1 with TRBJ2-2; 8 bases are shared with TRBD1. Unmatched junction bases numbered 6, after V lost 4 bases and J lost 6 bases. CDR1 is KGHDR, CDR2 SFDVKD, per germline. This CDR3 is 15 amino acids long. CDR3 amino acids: CATSDPDRVAGELFF. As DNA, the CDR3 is TGTGCCACCAGTGACCCGGACAGGGTCGCCGGGGAGCTGTTTTTT.

The CDR3 DNA reads as TGTGCCTGGAGTGTACCCCCGGGGGGCTATGGAAACACCATATATTTT. As protein: CAWSVPPGGYGNTIYF. This sequence joins TRBV30 and TRBJ1-3; a weak D match, TRBD1 (6 bases). Germline V gives CDR1 GTSNPN, CDR2 SVGIG (reference sequence). V lost 0 bases and J 3 bases, leaving 15 bases between the germline ends. This CDR3 is 16 amino acids long.

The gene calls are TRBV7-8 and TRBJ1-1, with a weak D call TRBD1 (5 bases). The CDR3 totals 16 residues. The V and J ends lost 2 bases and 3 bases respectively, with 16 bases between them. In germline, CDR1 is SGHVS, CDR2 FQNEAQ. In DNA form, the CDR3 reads TGTGCCAGCAGCTTACTCAACGGGGGATTATACACTGAAGCTTTCTTT. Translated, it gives CASSLLNGGLYTEAFF. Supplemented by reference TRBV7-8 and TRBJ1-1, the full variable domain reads GAGVSQSPRYKVAKRGQDVALRCDPISGHVSLFWYQQALGQGPEFLTYFQNEAQLDKSGLPSDRFFAERPEGSVSTLKIQRTQQEDSAVYLCASSLLNGGLYTEAFFGQGTRLTVV.

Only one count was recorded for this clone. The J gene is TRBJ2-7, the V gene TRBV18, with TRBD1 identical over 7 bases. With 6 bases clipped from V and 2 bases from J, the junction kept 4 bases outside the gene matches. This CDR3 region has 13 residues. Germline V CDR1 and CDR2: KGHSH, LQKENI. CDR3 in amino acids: CASSQDRTYEQYF. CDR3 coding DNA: TGTGCCAGCTCCCAGGACAGGACCTACGAGCAGTACTTC.

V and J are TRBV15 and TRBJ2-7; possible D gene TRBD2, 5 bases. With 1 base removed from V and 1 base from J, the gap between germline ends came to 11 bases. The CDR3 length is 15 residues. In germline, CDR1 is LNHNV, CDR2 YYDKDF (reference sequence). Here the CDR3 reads CATSRGWGVSYEQYF. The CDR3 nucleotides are TGTGCCACCAGCAGAGGGTGGGGAGTTTCCTACGAGCAGTACTTC. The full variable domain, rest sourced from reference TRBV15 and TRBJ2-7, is DAMVIQNPRYQVTQFGKPVTLSCSQTLNHNVMYWYQQKSSQAPKLLFHYYDKDFNNEADTPDNFQSRRPNTSFCFLDIRSPGLGDTAMYLCATSRGWGVSYEQYFGPGTRLTVT.

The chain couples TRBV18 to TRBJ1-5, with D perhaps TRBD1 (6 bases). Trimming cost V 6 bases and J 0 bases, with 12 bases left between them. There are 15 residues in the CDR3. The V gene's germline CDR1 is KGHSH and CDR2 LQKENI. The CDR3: CASSPTGDSNQPQHF. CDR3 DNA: TGTGCCAGCTCTCCGACAGGAGATAGCAATCAGCCCCAGCATTTT. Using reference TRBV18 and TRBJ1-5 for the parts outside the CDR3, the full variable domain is NAGVMQNPRHLVRRRGQEARLRCSPMKGHSHVYWYRQLPEEGLKFMVYLQKENIIDESGMPKERFSAEFPKEGPSILRIQQVVRGDSAAYFCASSPTGDSNQPQHFGDGTRLSIL.

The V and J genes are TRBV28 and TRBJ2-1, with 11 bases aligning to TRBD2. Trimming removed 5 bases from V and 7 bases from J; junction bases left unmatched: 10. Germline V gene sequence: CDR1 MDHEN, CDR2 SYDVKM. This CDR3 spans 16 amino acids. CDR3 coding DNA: TGTGCCAGCAGTCCCCTTCTAGCGGGAGGTGGGAATGAGCAGTTCTTC. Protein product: CASSPLLAGGGNEQFF.

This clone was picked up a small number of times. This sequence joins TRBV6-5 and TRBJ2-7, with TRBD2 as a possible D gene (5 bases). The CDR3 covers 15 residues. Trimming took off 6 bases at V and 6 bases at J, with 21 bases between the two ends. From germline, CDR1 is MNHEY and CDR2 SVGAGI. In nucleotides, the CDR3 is TGTGCCAGCAGCCCAATCCAAACTAGTTCTGCCGAGCAGTACTTC. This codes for CASSPIQTSSAEQYF.

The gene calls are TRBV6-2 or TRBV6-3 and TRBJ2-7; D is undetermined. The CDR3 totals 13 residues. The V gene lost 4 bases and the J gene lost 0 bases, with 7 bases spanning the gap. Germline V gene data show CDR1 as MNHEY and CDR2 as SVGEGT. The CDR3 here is CASSLGNSYEQYF. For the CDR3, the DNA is TGTGCCAGCAGTTTGGGCAACTCCTACGAGCAGTACTTC.

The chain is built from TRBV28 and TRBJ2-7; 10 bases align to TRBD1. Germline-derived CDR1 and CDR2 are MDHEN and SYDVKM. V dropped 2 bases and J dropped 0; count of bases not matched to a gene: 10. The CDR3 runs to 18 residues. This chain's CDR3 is CASSLRAWGQGHSYEQYF. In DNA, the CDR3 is TGTGCCAGCAGTTTAAGGGCTTGGGGACAGGGGCACTCCTACGAGCAGTACTTC.

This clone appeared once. The CDR3 is CATSRVAMSGRAGEQYF. CDR3 coding DNA: TGTGCCACCAGCAGAGTTGCGATGAGCGGGAGGGCCGGCGAGCAGTACTTC. The chain links TRBV15 to TRBJ2-7; 10 nucleotides agree with TRBD2. Germline V gene data show CDR1 as LNHNV and CDR2 as YYDKDF (reference sequence). This CDR3 comprises 17 residues. The J segment lost 6 bases and the V segment lost 1 base, leaving 12 bases of the junction unmatched. The variable domain in full, completed from reference TRBV15 and TRBJ2-7, reads DAMVIQNPRYQVTQFGKPVTLSCSQTLNHNVMYWYQQKSSQAPKLLFHYYDKDFNNEADTPDNFQSRRPNTSFCFLDIRSPGLGDTAMYLCATSRVAMSGRAGEQYFGPGTRLTVT.

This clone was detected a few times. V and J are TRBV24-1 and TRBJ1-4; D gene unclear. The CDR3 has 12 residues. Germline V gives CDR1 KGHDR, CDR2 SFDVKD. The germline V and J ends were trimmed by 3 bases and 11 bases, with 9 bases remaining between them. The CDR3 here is CATSDPGGKLFF. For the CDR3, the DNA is TGTGCCACCAGTGATCCGGGTGGGAAACTGTTTTTT.

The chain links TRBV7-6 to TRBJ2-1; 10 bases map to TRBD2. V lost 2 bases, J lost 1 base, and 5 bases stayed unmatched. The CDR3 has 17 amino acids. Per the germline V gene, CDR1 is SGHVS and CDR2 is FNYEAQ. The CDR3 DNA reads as TGTGCCAGCAGCTTACTGCCTAGCGGGAGTTCCTACAATGAGCAGTTCTTC. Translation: CASSLLPSGSSYNEQFF.

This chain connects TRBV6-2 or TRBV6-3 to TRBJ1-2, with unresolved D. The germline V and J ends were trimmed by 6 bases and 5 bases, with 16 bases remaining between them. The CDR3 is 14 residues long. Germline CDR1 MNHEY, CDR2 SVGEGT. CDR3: CASSLRTPPYGYTF. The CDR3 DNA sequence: TGTGCCAGCAGCCTACGCACACCGCCTTATGGCTACACCTTC.

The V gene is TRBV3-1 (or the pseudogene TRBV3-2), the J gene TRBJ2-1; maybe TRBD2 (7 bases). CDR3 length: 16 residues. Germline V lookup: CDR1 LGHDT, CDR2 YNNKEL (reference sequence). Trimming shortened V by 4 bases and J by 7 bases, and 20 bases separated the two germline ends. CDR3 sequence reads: CASSPPDSEGGNEQFF. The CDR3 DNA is TGTGCCAGCAGCCCACCGGATAGCGAGGGGGGGAATGAGCAGTTCTTC.

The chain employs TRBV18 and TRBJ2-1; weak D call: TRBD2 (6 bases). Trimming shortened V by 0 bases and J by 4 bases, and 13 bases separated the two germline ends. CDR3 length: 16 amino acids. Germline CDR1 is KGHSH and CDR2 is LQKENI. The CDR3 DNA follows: TGTGCCAGCTCACCACCGGTGAGGGAGGCTTACAATGAGCAGTTCTTC. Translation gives CASSPPVREAYNEQFF. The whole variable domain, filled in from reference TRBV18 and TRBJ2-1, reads NAGVMQNPRHLVRRRGQEARLRCSPMKGHSHVYWYRQLPEEGLKFMVYLQKENIIDESGMPKERFSAEFPKEGPSILRIQQVVRGDSAAYFCASSPPVREAYNEQFFGPGTRLTVL.

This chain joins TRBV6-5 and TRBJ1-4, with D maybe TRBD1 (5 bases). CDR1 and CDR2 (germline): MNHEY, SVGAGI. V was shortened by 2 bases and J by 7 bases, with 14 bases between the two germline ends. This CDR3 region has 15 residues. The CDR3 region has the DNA TGTGCCAGCAGTTACGGCGCAGGGATTCCTGAAAAACTGTTTTTT. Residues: CASSYGAGIPEKLFF.

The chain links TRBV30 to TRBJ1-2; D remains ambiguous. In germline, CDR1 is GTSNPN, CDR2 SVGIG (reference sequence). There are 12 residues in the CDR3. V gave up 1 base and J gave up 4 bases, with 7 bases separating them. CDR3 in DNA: TGTGCCTGGAGTGGGGGAGTCTATGGCTACACCTTC. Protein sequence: CAWSGGVYGYTF.

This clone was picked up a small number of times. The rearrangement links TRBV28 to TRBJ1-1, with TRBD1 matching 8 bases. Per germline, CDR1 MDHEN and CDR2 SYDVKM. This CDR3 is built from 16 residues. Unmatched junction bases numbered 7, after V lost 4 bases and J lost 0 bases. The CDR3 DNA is TGTGCCAGCAGTTCAATACGACAGGGGCTGAACACTGAAGCTTTCTTT. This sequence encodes CASSSIRQGLNTEAFF.

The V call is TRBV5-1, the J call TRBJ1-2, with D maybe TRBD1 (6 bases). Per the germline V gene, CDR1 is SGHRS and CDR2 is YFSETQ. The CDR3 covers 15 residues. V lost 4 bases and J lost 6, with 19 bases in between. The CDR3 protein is CASSHESQGEDGYTF. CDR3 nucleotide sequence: TGCGCCAGCAGCCACGAATCACAGGGTGAGGATGGCTACACCTTC.

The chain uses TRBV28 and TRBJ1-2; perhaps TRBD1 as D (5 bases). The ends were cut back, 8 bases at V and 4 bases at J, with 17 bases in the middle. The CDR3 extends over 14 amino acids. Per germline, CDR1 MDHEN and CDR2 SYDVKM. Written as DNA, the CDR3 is TGTGCCAGCCAACTTAAAGGGACTGCCTATGGCTACACCTTC. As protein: CASQLKGTAYGYTF.

CDR3 loop: CASSTWDRETQPQHF. CDR3 in DNA: TGTGCCAGTAGTACCTGGGACAGGGAGACACAGCCCCAGCATTTT. V is TRBV19 and J is TRBJ1-5, with TRBD1 identical over 9 bases. CDR3 length equals 15 residues. The germline V gene has CDR1 LNHDA and CDR2 SQIVND (reference sequence). Trimming at V came to 4 bases and at J to 7 bases, leaving 8 bases not matched to a gene.

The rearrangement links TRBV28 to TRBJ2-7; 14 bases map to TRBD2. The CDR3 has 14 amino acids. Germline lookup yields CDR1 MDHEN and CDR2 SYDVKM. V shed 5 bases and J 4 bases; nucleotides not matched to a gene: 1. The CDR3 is CASSGLAGGYEQYF. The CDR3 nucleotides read TGTGCCAGCAGTGGACTAGCGGGAGGTTACGAGCAGTACTTC.

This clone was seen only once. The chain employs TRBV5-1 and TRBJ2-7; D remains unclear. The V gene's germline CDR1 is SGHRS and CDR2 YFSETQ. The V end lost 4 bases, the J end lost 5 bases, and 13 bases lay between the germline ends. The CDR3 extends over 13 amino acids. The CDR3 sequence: CASSRQVGDEQYF. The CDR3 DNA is TGCGCCAGCAGCCGCCAGGTTGGCGACGAGCAGTACTTC.